The 11 T cell receptor beta chains listed next were all sequenced from one sample in a study of shared clonotypes between healthy human individuals. Data came from immunoSEQ multiplex PCR; TCRdb stores just in-frame clones and leaves some out. The sample includes around 2,000,000 clones, around 93% of them seen just once. As defined, naive CD8 cells were CD45RO-negative and positively selected for CCR7, with terminally differentiated effector memory CD45RA+ cells excluded. The sequenced sample consisted of naive CD8+ T cells from PBMCs. The receptor source for this set is a man in his late teens or twenties in good health. Some clones in this sample may be carry-over from other donors' samples.

The gene calls are TRBV15 and TRBJ2-4; D is unresolved. The germline V gene has CDR1 LNHNV and CDR2 YYDKDF (reference sequence). This CDR3 has 15 amino acids. V was clipped by 5 bases and J by 0 bases, with 11 bases between them. The CDR3: CATSPNPLAKNIQYF. CDR3 DNA: TGTGCCACCAGCCCAAATCCTCTAGCCAAAAACATTCAGTACTTC.

The rearrangement uses TRBV6-4 and TRBJ2-1; D uncertain. In germline, CDR1 is MRHNA, CDR2 SNTAGT. The CDR3 sequence is 15 residues long. V was cut by 0 bases and J by 6 bases, with 12 bases left in between. CDR3 DNA sequence: TGTGCCAGCAGTGACTCTTTCGGCTTAGCCAATGAGCAGTTCTTC. Residues: CASSDSFGLANEQFF.

This sequence joins TRBV7-8 and TRBJ1-2, with 9 bases fitting TRBD1. This CDR3 region has 15 residues. The J segment lost 7 bases and the V segment lost 5 bases, leaving 11 bases of the junction unmatched. Germline lookup yields CDR1 SGHVS and CDR2 FQNEAQ. CDR3 in amino acids: CASSTPTGGIGGYTF. CDR3 coding DNA: TGTGCCAGCAGCACCCCGACAGGGGGAATCGGTGGCTACACCTTC.

The chain joins TRBV7-9 to TRBJ2-7; D perhaps matches TRBD1 (6 bases). Germline CDR1 and CDR2: SEHNR and FQNEAQ (reference sequence). V shed 5 bases and J shed 5 bases, with 19 bases lying between them. CDR3 length equals 15 residues. DNA of the CDR3: TGTGCCAGCAGCCACCTATACAGGGATTGGGACGAGCAGTACTTC. It encodes CASSHLYRDWDEQYF.

The chain has TRBV4-3 and TRBJ2-7; 10 positions match TRBD1. Germline loops: CDR1 LGHNA, CDR2 YSLEER. CDR3 length: 15 amino acids. V gave up 3 bases and J gave up 4 bases; unmatched junction bases: 6. The CDR3 coding sequence is TGCGCCAGCAGCCACCTGGACAGGGGGTTTTACGAGCAGTACTTC. Amino acid sequence: CASSHLDRGFYEQYF.

This clone appeared once. The rearrangement links TRBV19 to TRBJ2-3; TRBD1 agrees at 7 bases. The CDR3 runs 14 residues. J was trimmed by 5 bases and V by 6 bases; bases with no gene match: 8. Germline CDR1 reads LNHDA; CDR2 reads SQIVND (reference sequence). Here the CDR3 DNA reads TGTGCCAGTAGGGACTGGGCAGGGGGAGATACGCAGTATTTT. Protein: CASRDWAGGDTQYF.

CDR3 nucleotides: TGTGCCAGCAGCGACACTAGCGGTGGCGGGGAGCTGTTTTTT. Amino acids: CASSDTSGGGELFF. The chain uses TRBV7-9 and TRBJ2-2; 8 bases are a match to TRBD2. V was pared by 5 bases and J by 7 bases, with 6 bases of the junction left unmatched. The CDR3 extends over 14 amino acids. CDR1 and CDR2 (germline): SEHNR, FQNEAQ (reference sequence). The variable domain in full, completed from reference TRBV7-9 and TRBJ2-2, reads DTGVSQNPRHKITKRGQNVTFRCDPISEHNRLYWYRQTLGQGPEFLTYFQNEAQLEKSRLLSDRFSAERPKGSFSTLEIQRTEQGDSAMYLCASSDTSGGGELFFGEGSRLTVL.

The rearrangement links TRBV4-3 to TRBJ2-1; TRBD2 aligns across 7 bases. Unmatched junction bases numbered 14, after V lost 5 bases and J lost 4 bases. The CDR3 loop spans 17 amino acids. From germline, CDR1 is LGHNA and CDR2 YSLEER. The CDR3: CASSSLLEGREYNEQFF. CDR3 nucleotide sequence: TGCGCCAGCAGCTCCCTCCTGGAGGGGAGGGAGTACAATGAGCAGTTCTTC.

As concerns this clone: Other DNA sequences from this sample encode an identical CDR3 as well. The chain links TRBV27 to TRBJ2-7; D is unresolved. Germline V gene sequence: CDR1 MNHEY, CDR2 SMNVEV (reference sequence). V gave up 0 bases and J gave up 1 base, with 7 bases separating them. The CDR3 covers 14 residues. The CDR3 is CASSLSTPSYEQYF. The CDR3 coding sequence is TGTGCCAGCAGTTTATCTACACCATCCTACGAGCAGTACTTC.

This clone appeared a single time. The CDR3 sequence is CASSPRTGRQRPQHF. The CDR3 region has the DNA TGTGCCAGCAGTCCCCGGACGGGTCGGCAGAGGCCCCAGCATTTT. The chain links TRBV27 to TRBJ1-5, with D unclear. V dropped 5 bases and J dropped 9 bases, with 20 bases sitting between them. The CDR3 consists of 15 residues. Per the germline V gene, CDR1 is MNHEY and CDR2 is SMNVEV (reference sequence).

The rearrangement joins TRBV21-1 to TRBJ2-4. TRBV21-1 is an annotated pseudogene. This CDR3 has 15 residues. The CDR3 nucleotides are TGTGCCAGCAGCAAAGTGGGCGGAGCCAAAAACATTCAGTACTTC. Protein product: CASSKVGGAKNIQYF.